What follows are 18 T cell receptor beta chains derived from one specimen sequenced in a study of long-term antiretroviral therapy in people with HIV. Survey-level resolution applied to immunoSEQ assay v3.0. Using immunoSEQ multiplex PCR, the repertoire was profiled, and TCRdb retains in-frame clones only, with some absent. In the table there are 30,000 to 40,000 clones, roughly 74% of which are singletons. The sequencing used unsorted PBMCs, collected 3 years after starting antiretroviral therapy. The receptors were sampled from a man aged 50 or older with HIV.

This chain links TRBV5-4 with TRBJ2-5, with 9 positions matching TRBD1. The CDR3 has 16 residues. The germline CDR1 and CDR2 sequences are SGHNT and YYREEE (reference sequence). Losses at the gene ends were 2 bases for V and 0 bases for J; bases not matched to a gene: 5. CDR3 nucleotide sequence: TGTGCCAGCAGCTTCCCGGGACAGGGATACCAAGAGACCCAGTACTTC. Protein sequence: CASSFPGQGYQETQYF.

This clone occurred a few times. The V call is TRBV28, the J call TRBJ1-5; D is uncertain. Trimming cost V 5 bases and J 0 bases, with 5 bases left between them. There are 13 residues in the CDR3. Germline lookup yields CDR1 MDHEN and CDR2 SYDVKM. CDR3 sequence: CASSDPSNQPQHF. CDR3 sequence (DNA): TGTGCCAGCAGTGATCCTAGCAATCAGCCCCAGCATTTT.

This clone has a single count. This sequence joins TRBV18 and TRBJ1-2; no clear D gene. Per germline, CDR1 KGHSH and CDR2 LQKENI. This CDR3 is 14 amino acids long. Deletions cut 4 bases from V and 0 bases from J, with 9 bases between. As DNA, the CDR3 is TGTGCCAGCTCACAGGGCGTTTCTAACTATGGCTACACCTTC. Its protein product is CASSQGVSNYGYTF.

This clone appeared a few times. This chain's CDR3 is CASSPGQNQPQHF. CDR3 DNA: TGTGCCAGCTCACCGGGACAGAATCAGCCCCAGCATTTT. The V and J genes are TRBV18 and TRBJ1-5, with TRBD1 matching 7 bases. Germline V gene sequence: CDR1 KGHSH, CDR2 LQKENI. Trimming took 3 bases from V and 4 from J; bases not matched to a gene: 0. The CDR3 has 13 amino acids.

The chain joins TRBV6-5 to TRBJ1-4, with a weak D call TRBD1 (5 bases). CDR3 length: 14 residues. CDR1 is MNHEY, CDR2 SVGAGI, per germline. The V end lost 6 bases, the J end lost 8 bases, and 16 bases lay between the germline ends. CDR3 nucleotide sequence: TGTGCCAGCAGCGACGGACAAGGCGGGGAAAAACTGTTTTTT. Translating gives CASSDGQGGEKLFF.

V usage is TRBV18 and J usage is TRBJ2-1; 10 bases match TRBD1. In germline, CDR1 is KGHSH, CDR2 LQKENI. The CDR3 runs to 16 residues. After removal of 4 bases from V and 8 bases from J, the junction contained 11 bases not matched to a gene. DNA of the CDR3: TGTGCCAGCTCACTCTCTTCGGGACAGGGGAGGCATGAGCAGTTCTTC. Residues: CASSLSSGQGRHEQFF.

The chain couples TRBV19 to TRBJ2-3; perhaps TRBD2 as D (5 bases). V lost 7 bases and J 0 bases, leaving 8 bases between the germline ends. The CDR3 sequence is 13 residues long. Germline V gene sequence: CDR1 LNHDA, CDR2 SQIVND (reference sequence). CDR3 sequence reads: CASTGLSTDTQYF. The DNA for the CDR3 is TGTGCCAGTACCGGACTTAGCACAGATACGCAGTATTTT.

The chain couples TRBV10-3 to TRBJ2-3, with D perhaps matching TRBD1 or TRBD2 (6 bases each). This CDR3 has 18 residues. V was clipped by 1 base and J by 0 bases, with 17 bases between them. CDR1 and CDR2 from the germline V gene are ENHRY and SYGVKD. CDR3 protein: CAISEWGETRGSTDTQYF. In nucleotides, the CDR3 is TGTGCCATCAGTGAGTGGGGGGAGACGAGGGGGAGCACAGATACGCAGTATTTT.

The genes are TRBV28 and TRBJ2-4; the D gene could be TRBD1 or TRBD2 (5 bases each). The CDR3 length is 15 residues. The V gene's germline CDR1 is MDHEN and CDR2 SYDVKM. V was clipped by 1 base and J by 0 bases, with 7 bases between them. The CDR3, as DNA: TGTGCCAGCAGTTTATCCGGGGCAGCCAAAAACATTCAGTACTTC. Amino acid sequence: CASSLSGAAKNIQYF.

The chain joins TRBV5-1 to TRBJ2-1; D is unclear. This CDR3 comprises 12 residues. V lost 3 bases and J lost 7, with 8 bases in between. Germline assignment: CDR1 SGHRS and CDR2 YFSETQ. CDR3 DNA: TGCGCCAGCAGCTCTGAGATGAATGAGCAGTTCTTC. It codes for CASSSEMNEQFF.

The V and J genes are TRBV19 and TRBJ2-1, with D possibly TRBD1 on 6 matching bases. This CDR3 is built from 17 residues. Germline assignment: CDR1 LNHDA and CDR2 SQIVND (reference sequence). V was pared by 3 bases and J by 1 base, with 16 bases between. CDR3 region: CASSMGQIGRSYNEQFF. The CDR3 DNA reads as TGTGCCAGTAGTATGGGACAAATCGGCAGATCCTACAATGAGCAGTTCTTC.

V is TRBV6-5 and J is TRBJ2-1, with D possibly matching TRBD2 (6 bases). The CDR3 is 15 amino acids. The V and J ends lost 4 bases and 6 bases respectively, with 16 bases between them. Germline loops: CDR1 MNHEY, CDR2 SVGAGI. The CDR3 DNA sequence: TGTGCCAGCAGTTCCATGACCCTGGGGGGCAATGAGCAGTTCTTC. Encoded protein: CASSSMTLGGNEQFF.

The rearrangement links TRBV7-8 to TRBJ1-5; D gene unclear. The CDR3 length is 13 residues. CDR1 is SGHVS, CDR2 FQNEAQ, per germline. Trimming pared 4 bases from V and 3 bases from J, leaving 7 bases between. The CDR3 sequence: CASSSGVNQPQHF. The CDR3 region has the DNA TGTGCCAGCAGCTCCGGGGTCAATCAGCCCCAGCATTTT. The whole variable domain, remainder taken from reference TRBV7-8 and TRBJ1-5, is GAGVSQSPRYKVAKRGQDVALRCDPISGHVSLFWYQQALGQGPEFLTYFQNEAQLDKSGLPSDRFFAERPEGSVSTLKIQRTQQEDSAVYLCASSSGVNQPQHFGDGTRLSIL.

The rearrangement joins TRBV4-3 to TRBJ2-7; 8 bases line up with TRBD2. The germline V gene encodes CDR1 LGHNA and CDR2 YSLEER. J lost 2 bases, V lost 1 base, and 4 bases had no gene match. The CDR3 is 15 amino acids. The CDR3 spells CASSQGAGGPYEQYF. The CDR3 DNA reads TGCGCCAGCAGCCAAGGGGCGGGGGGCCCCTACGAGCAGTACTTC.

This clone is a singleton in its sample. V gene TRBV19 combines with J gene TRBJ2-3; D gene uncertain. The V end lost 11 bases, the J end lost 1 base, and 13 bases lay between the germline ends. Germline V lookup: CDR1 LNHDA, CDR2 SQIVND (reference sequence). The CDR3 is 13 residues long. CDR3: CADSLGGTDTQYF. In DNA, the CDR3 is TGTGCCGACTCTTTGGGCGGCACAGATACGCAGTATTTT.

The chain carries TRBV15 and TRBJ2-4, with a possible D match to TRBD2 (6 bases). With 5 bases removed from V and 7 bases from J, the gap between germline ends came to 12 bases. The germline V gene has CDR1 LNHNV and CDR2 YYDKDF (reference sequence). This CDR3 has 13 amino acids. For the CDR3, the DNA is TGTGCCACCAGCGGAGGGGCGGGGAACATTCAGTACTTC. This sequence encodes CATSGGAGNIQYF.

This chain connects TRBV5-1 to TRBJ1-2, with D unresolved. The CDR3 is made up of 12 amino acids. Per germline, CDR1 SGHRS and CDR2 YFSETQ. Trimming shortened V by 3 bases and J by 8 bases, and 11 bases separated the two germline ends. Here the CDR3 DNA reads TGCGCCAGCAGCTCGTCGGGAAGGGGCTACACCTTC. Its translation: CASSSSGRGYTF. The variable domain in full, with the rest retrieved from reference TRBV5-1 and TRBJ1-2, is KAGVTQTPRYLIKTRGQQVTLSCSPISGHRSVSWYQQTPGQGLQFLFEYFSETQRNKGNFPGRFSGRQFSNSRSEMNVSTLELGDSALYLCASSSSGRGYTFGSGTRLTVV.

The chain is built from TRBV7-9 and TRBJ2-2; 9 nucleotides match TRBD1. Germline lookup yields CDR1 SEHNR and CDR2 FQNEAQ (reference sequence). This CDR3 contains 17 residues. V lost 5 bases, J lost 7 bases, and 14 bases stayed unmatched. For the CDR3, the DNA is TGTGCCAGCAGCCCGCTTTGGGGACAGGGAGGCAGCGGGGAGCTGTTTTTT. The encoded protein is CASSPLWGQGGSGELFF.